This T cell receptor beta chain was retrieved from a study of metastatic and nonmetastatic thyroid tumors. The overall study: Comparative analysis of repertoires was undertaken across blood and tumor or nodule tissue obtained from malignant and benign thyroid patients. Study results and limitations: In both blood and tumor samples, TCR beta diversity was reported significantly higher for malignant than benign nodules.

In germline, CDR1 is MGHDK, CDR2 SYGVNS. CDR3 length: 16 amino acids. Trimming cost V 3 bases and J 1 base, with 14 bases left between them. This clone was counted at least ten times. Its antigen is as yet unknown. Prior to thyroid surgery, none of the patients had received any treatment. In the source study's methods: The distant-metastasis classifier for papillary thyroid cancer was built from CDR3 differences across clinicopathological groups. Via MiXCR, TCRdb re-called the PCR reads. The V and J calls were determined by TCRdb, not by the authors. Altogether tens of thousands of clones are present, roughly 11% being singletons, with the ten largest covering around 21%.

The sample was blood. The TCR comes from a female donor with papillary thyroid cancer or a benign thyroid nodule (not recorded which). Some clones in this sample may be carry-over from other donors' samples. The chain is built from TRBV25-1 and TRBJ2-3; possibly TRBD2 for D (6 bases). In DNA form, the CDR3 reads TGTGCCAGCAGTGAGCGGGACTGGGTTCGCACAGATACGCAGTATTTT. Its translation: CASSERDWVRTDTQYF.